The 26 T cell receptor beta chains below all came from one sample that was sequenced in a study of blood T cell repertoires in COVID-19. Sequenced by immunoSEQ multiplex PCR; TCRdb stores in-frame clones only, minus some. The profile shows 390,000 or so clones, almost 90% of them singletons. Sequencing used peripheral blood. The receptors were sampled from a man younger than 30 with active or convalescent COVID-19.

Written as DNA, the CDR3 is TGTGCCAGTAGTTTCCGCTACAGGGGTGGTTACGAGCAGTACTTC. Encoded protein: CASSFRYRGGYEQYF. V gene TRBV19 combines with J gene TRBJ2-7, with 7 bases fitting TRBD1. The germline V gene encodes CDR1 LNHDA and CDR2 SQIVND (reference sequence). There are 15 residues in the CDR3. Trimming took 5 bases from V and 4 from J; bases not matched to a gene: 11.

The V call is TRBV19, the J call TRBJ2-7; D may be TRBD2 (6 bases). Trimming pared 3 bases from V and 5 bases from J, leaving 11 bases between. The CDR3 sequence is 13 residues long. Looked up from germline, CDR1 is LNHDA and CDR2 is SQIVND (reference sequence). The CDR3: CASSMMSSDEQYF. The CDR3 nucleotides are TGTGCCAGTAGTATGATGTCTAGCGACGAGCAGTACTTC.

The rearrangement joins TRBV28 to TRBJ1-1, with 9 positions matching TRBD1. The V segment lost 6 bases and the J segment 5 bases; nucleotides outside the gene matches: 7. Germline CDR1 MDHEN, CDR2 SYDVKM. This CDR3 comprises 14 residues. The CDR3 bases are TGTGCCAGCAGCCCCGGGACAGGGAAAACTGAAGCTTTCTTT. Its protein is CASSPGTGKTEAFF.

The chain joins TRBV9 to TRBJ2-2; 7 nucleotides line up with TRBD1. CDR3 size: 17 residues. Germline V gives CDR1 SGDLS, CDR2 YYNGEE. The ends lost 1 base at V and 4 bases at J; junction bases unmatched: 10. The CDR3 spells CASSVQPRDSRTGELFF. The CDR3 DNA reads TGTGCCAGCAGCGTACAGCCCAGGGACAGCCGCACCGGGGAGCTGTTTTTT.

The J gene is TRBJ2-5, the V gene TRBV30, with 8 bases fitting TRBD2. Trimming cost V 0 bases and J 10 bases; bases outside gene matches: 4. The CDR3 length is 12 residues. CDR1 and CDR2 from the germline V gene are GTSNPN and SVGIG (reference sequence). CDR3 in amino acids: CAWSVQAGVQYF. Here the CDR3 DNA reads TGTGCCTGGAGTGTACAAGCGGGGGTCCAGTACTTC.

This sequence joins TRBV12-3 or TRBV12-4 and TRBJ2-5; possibly TRBD2 for D (6 bases). V was pared by 6 bases and J by 5 bases, with 13 bases between. The CDR3 has 13 amino acids. The CDR3 region has the DNA TGTGCCAGCAGACCTACTGGAGGGGAGACCCAGTACTTC. Translation gives CASRPTGGETQYF.

The chain links TRBV4-1 to TRBJ1-5; perhaps TRBD1 as D (6 bases). V was cut by 0 bases and J by 1 base, with 19 bases left in between. The CDR3 totals 19 residues. Germline V lookup: CDR1 MGHRA, CDR2 YSYEKL. CDR3 nucleotide sequence: TGCGCCAGCAGCCAAGAATACCATGGGGGCTCGGGGAGCAATCAGCCCCAGCATTTT. Translated, it gives CASSQEYHGGSGSNQPQHF.

In this sample, this clone turned up once. An end of the junction does not agree with germline; a read error may underlie this. This chain links TRBV19 with TRBJ1-5; D call uncertain. CDR1 and CDR2 from the germline V gene are LNHDA and SQIVND (reference sequence). The CDR3 contains 14 residues. The CDR3 protein is CASTSMGSSQPQHF. The CDR3, as DNA: TGTGCCAGTACCAGTATGGGGAGCAGTCAGCCCCAGCATTTT.

This clone was detected only once. The CDR3 sequence: CASSLYSGIYLGDTQYF. The CDR3 nucleotides read TGTGCCAGCAGCCTCTATAGCGGGATCTACCTGGGAGATACGCAGTATTTT. The chain joins TRBV14 to TRBJ2-3, with TRBD2 matching over 8 bases. The CDR3 length is 17 residues. V dropped 4 bases and J dropped 5; count of bases not matched to a gene: 14. In germline, CDR1 is SGHDN, CDR2 FVKESK.

This clone was picked up a small number of times. V and J are TRBV11-2 and TRBJ2-5; D might be TRBD1 (5 bases). The CDR3 extends over 15 amino acids. Trimming took off 5 bases at V and 1 base at J, with 14 bases between the two ends. Germline-derived CDR1 and CDR2 are SGHAT and FQNNGV. The CDR3 DNA reads TGTGCCAGCAGCCACTTCCCAGGGTTCCAAGAGACCCAGTACTTC. It specifies CASSHFPGFQETQYF.

The chain combines TRBV7-2 with TRBJ1-2; tentatively, D is TRBD1 (5 bases). Trimming cost V 0 bases and J 5 bases, with 16 bases left between them. This CDR3 is 16 amino acids long. CDR1 SGHTA and CDR2 FQGNSA come from the germline V gene. In DNA form, the CDR3 reads TGTGCCAGCAGCTTAGCCCCGGCAGGGAACGGTTATGGCTACACCTTC. It translates to CASSLAPAGNGYGYTF.

This clone was seen once. The chain joins TRBV9 to TRBJ2-5, with D perhaps matching TRBD1 (6 bases). The CDR3 length is 15 residues. V gave up 0 bases and J gave up 4 bases, with 13 bases separating them. Looked up from germline, CDR1 is SGDLS and CDR2 is YYNGEE. CDR3 loop: CASSVEGVRGETQYF. CDR3 nucleotide sequence: TGTGCCAGCAGCGTAGAGGGAGTCAGGGGAGAGACCCAGTACTTC.

The chain recombines TRBV28 with TRBJ2-1, with D uncertain. This CDR3 region has 16 residues. Per the germline V gene, CDR1 is MDHEN and CDR2 is SYDVKM. The V end lost 2 bases, the J end lost 0 bases, and 11 bases lay between the germline ends. The CDR3 DNA reads TGTGCCAGCAGTTTAGAACGCGGATTCTCCTACAATGAGCAGTTCTTC. Its translation: CASSLERGFSYNEQFF.

This clone was recorded once. J is TRBJ1-5 and V is TRBV5-6; TRBD1 agrees at 8 bases. V shed 4 bases, J shed 4 bases, and the junction held 7 bases outside the gene matches. The CDR3 has 15 amino acids. The germline CDR1 and CDR2 sequences are SGHDT and YYEEEE. CDR3 nucleotides: TGTGCCAGCAGCCAGTATGACAGGGGAAATCAGCCCCAGCATTTT. It encodes CASSQYDRGNQPQHF.

The chain uses TRBV5-6 and TRBJ2-3, with a tentative D call TRBD2 (5 bases). The ends were cut back, 1 base at V and 8 bases at J, with 23 bases in the middle. CDR3 length: 17 amino acids. Germline CDR1 and CDR2: SGHDT and YYEEEE. CDR3 in amino acids: CASSLIGRSTKRGTQYF. In DNA, the CDR3 is TGTGCCAGCAGCTTGATCGGGCGGAGCACGAAACGGGGTACGCAGTATTTT.

In its sample, this clone was seen a few times. The rearrangement joins TRBV10-1 to TRBJ2-7; possible D gene TRBD1, 7 bases. V shed 11 bases and J shed 1 base, with 27 bases lying between them. This CDR3 has 17 amino acids. Germline lookup yields CDR1 WNHNN and CDR2 SYGVQD (reference sequence). The CDR3 is CAPRGAGGLQLSYEQYF. The CDR3 DNA follows: TGCGCCCCCAGGGGGGCAGGGGGACTCCAATTGTCCTACGAGCAGTACTTC.

The V call is TRBV7-2, the J call TRBJ2-7; TRBD2 matches at 8 bases. V lost 1 base and J lost 3; bases outside the gene matches: 17. There are 19 residues in the CDR3. The germline gives CDR1 SGHTA, CDR2 FQGNSA. CDR3 loop: CASSLVGTRSGTRGYEQYF. The CDR3 DNA reads as TGTGCCAGCAGCTTAGTTGGGACTCGATCCGGGACTAGGGGCTACGAGCAGTACTTC.

This clone was seen a single time. DNA for the CDR3: TGTGCCAGCACGGTAGCGGGGGGGTCCAGGGAGCAGTTCTTC. This codes for CASTVAGGSREQFF. The rearrangement uses TRBV28 and TRBJ2-1; 11 bases map to TRBD2. This CDR3 comprises 14 residues. The germline V gene has CDR1 MDHEN and CDR2 SYDVKM. Trimming cost V 7 bases and J 10 bases; bases outside gene matches: 9.

The table lists this clone with a few counts. The chain links TRBV6-2 or TRBV6-3 to TRBJ1-6; TRBD1 aligns across 11 bases. The germline CDR1 and CDR2 sequences are MNHEY and SVGEGT. CDR3 length: 14 amino acids. The junction had 0 bases not matched to a gene; V was cut back by 2 bases and J by 9 bases. CDR3 residues: CASSYGQGASPLHF. The DNA of the CDR3 is TGTGCCAGCAGTTACGGACAGGGGGCTTCACCCCTCCACTTT.

The rearrangement joins TRBV27 to TRBJ2-1; 15 bases fit TRBD2. V was clipped by 5 bases and J by 10 bases; unmatched bases: 12. This CDR3 is 17 amino acids long. The V gene's germline CDR1 is MNHEY and CDR2 SMNVEV (reference sequence). The CDR3 bases are TGTGCCAGCAGTCCGCATGGACTAGCGGGGGGGCCGTTGGAGCAGTTCTTC. Amino acid sequence: CASSPHGLAGGPLEQFF.

This clone was recorded only once. The chain is built from TRBV15 and TRBJ2-1, with TRBD1 matching 9 bases. The CDR3 has 15 residues. Germline CDR1 LNHNV, CDR2 YYDKDF (reference sequence). The J segment lost 4 bases and the V segment lost 3 bases, leaving 4 bases of the junction unmatched. The CDR3 reads CATSSRDREYNEQFF. CDR3 nucleotides: TGTGCCACCAGCAGTAGGGACAGGGAATACAATGAGCAGTTCTTC.

The rearrangement uses TRBV27 and TRBJ1-4; 7 bases align to TRBD1. V shed 5 bases, J shed 4 bases, and the junction held 10 bases outside the gene matches. The CDR3 is made up of 16 amino acids. Germline V gene lookup returns CDR1 MNHEY and CDR2 SMNVEV (reference sequence). Here the CDR3 reads CASSPWRTGRNEKLFF. The CDR3 DNA sequence: TGTGCCAGCAGTCCGTGGCGGACAGGCCGTAATGAAAAACTGTTTTTT.

This rearrangement joins TRBV9 to TRBJ2-5; 8 nucleotides match TRBD1. V lost 4 bases, J lost 4 bases, and 6 bases stayed unmatched. CDR1 and CDR2 (germline): SGDLS, YYNGEE. This CDR3 is built from 14 residues. CDR3 sequence reads: CASSTGQGVETQYF. The CDR3 region has the DNA TGTGCCAGCAGCACTGGACAGGGAGTAGAGACCCAGTACTTC. The full variable domain, in which reference TRBV9 and TRBJ2-5 provide the parts outside the CDR3, is DSGVTQTPKHLITATGQRVTLRCSPRSGDLSVYWYQQSLDQGLQFLIQYYNGEERAKGNILERFSAQQFPDLHSELNLSSLELGDSALYFCASSTGQGVETQYFGPGTRLLVL.

V is TRBV7-2 and J is TRBJ2-7; 7 bases are a match to TRBD2. V lost 4 bases to trimming and J lost 4 bases; unmatched junction nucleotides: 7. This CDR3 has 14 amino acids. The germline gives CDR1 SGHTA, CDR2 FQGNSA. CDR3 residues: CASSSMGGEYEQYF. The CDR3, as DNA: TGTGCCAGCAGCTCGATGGGGGGGGAATACGAGCAGTACTTC.

The chain uses TRBV14 and TRBJ2-5, with TRBD2 matching over 10 bases. Trimming at V came to 4 bases and at J to 4 bases, leaving 9 bases not matched to a gene. CDR3 length: 16 amino acids. The germline CDR1 and CDR2 sequences are SGHDN and FVKESK. CDR3 region: CASSPTGTSVGETQYF. The CDR3 DNA is TGTGCCAGCAGCCCGACCGGGACTAGCGTTGGAGAGACCCAGTACTTC.

The chain has TRBV19 and TRBJ1-2; unclear D gene. With 5 bases removed from V and 0 bases from J, the gap between germline ends came to 13 bases. Germline V gene data show CDR1 as LNHDA and CDR2 as SQIVND (reference sequence). This CDR3 has 15 residues. The DNA of the CDR3 is TGTGCCAGTAGTTCTCTTCGAGGTTCTAACTATGGCTACACCTTC. This sequence encodes CASSSLRGSNYGYTF.